The rows below give T cell receptor beta chains drawn from one sample of a study of cytomegalovirus exposure and HLA in healthy donors. Clones were read by immunoSEQ multiplex PCR, and TCRdb kept only the in-frame ones, dropping some. This sample has about 160,000 clones, with 80% to 90% found just once. Sample: PBMCs. Source of these receptors: a woman under 30 in good health and CMV-seronegative. Both conserved end residues are part of each CDR3. The D gene is left open where the match is weak. A clone size is listed for some rows: how often the clone was seen (once, few, many), or a class if it is expanded.

CDR3nt: TGTGCCACCAGCGGAGGAGGGTGGACTGAAGCTTTCTTT
CDR3aa: CATSGGGWTEAFF
j_gene: TRBJ1-1
d_gene: .
v_gene: TRBV15
abundance: .

CDR3nt: TGTGCCAGTAGTAAGCGGTTTGGAGAGGAGACCCAGTACTTC
CDR3aa: CASSKRFGEETQYF
j_gene: TRBJ2-5
d_gene: .
v_gene: TRBV19
abundance: .

CDR3nt: TGTGCCAGCAGCTTAGTTGTAGGGGACACTGAAGCTTTCTTT
CDR3aa: CASSLVVGDTEAFF
j_gene: TRBJ1-1
d_gene: .
v_gene: TRBV7-9
abundance: .

CDR3nt: TGTGCCACCAGCACTGGGACAGGGGGCTTGAGCACTGAAGCTTTCTTT
CDR3aa: CATSTGTGGLSTEAFF
j_gene: TRBJ1-1
d_gene: TRBD1
v_gene: TRBV15
abundance: .

CDR3nt: TGTGCCAGCAGTGTTCTGGTCCCGACAGTATGGGAGCAGTACTTC
CDR3aa: CASSVLVPTVWEQYF
j_gene: TRBJ2-7
d_gene: .
v_gene: TRBV6-1
abundance: .

CDR3nt: TGTGCCAGCAGTGGGTTAGGCGGGCCCCCCCCCTACAATGAGCAGTTCTTC
CDR3aa: CASSGLGGPPPYNEQFF
j_gene: TRBJ2-1
d_gene: .
v_gene: TRBV6-1
abundance: .

CDR3nt: TGTGCCACCAGCGTCGGACAGGGGGCCTCTTACGAGCAGTACTTC
CDR3aa: CATSVGQGASYEQYF
j_gene: TRBJ2-7
d_gene: TRBD1
v_gene: TRBV15
abundance: .

CDR3nt: TGTGCCAGTAGTACGGCAGGGAGGTCCTACAATGAGCAGTTCTTC
CDR3aa: CASSTAGRSYNEQFF
j_gene: TRBJ2-1
d_gene: .
v_gene: TRBV19
abundance: .

CDR3nt: TGCGCCAGCAGTGAGTACCAGAACTATGGCTACACCTTC
CDR3aa: CASSEYQNYGYTF
j_gene: TRBJ1-2
d_gene: .
v_gene: TRBV10-1
abundance: few

CDR3nt: TGTGCCAGCACGAAGGGACAGGGTTACACCGGGGAGCTGTTTTTT
CDR3aa: CASTKGQGYTGELFF
j_gene: TRBJ2-2
d_gene: TRBD1
v_gene: TRBV2
abundance: .

CDR3nt: TGTGCCAGCAGCTCAGCCGGGACAGGGAATTCACCCCTCCACTTT
CDR3aa: CASSSAGTGNSPLHF
j_gene: TRBJ1-6
d_gene: TRBD1
v_gene: TRBV6-6
abundance: .

CDR3nt: TGTGCCAGCAGCCCAAACGGAGGACAGGTGAACACTGAAGCTTTCTTT
CDR3aa: CASSPNGGQVNTEAFF
j_gene: TRBJ1-1
d_gene: TRBD1
v_gene: TRBV11-3
abundance: .

CDR3nt: TGTGCCAGCAGCTTAGTTACAGGCATGAGCGAGCAGTACTTC
CDR3aa: CASSLVTGMSEQYF
j_gene: TRBJ2-7
d_gene: .
v_gene: TRBV7-6
abundance: .

CDR3nt: TGTGCCAGCAGCGCTACAGGGGGAAGCACAGATACGCAGTATTTT
CDR3aa: CASSATGGSTDTQYF
j_gene: TRBJ2-3
d_gene: TRBD1
v_gene: TRBV7-3
abundance: .

CDR3nt: TGTGCCAGCAGTTACTCGGGGGGGACGAGCCAAGAGACCCAGTACTTC
CDR3aa: CASSYSGGTSQETQYF
j_gene: TRBJ2-5
d_gene: TRBD2
v_gene: TRBV6-5
abundance: .

CDR3nt: TGTGCCAGCAGGTCAGGGGACAATTTTGGGGATGGCTACACCTTC
CDR3aa: CASRSGDNFGDGYTF
j_gene: TRBJ1-2
d_gene: .
v_gene: TRBV6-4
abundance: few

CDR3nt: TGTGCCAGTAGCGAGTCTGGGGCCAACGTCCTGACTTTC
CDR3aa: CASSESGANVLTF
j_gene: TRBJ2-6
d_gene: .
v_gene: TRBV19
abundance: .

CDR3nt: TGTGCCATTTATGGGCCCTATGGCTACACCTTC
CDR3aa: CAIYGPYGYTF
j_gene: TRBJ1-2
d_gene: .
v_gene: TRBV28
abundance: .

CDR3nt: TGTGCCAGCAGTGTCAGTGACTATGGCTACACCTTC
CDR3aa: CASSVSDYGYTF
j_gene: TRBJ1-2
d_gene: .
v_gene: TRBV6-1
abundance: medium-sized

CDR3nt: TGTGCCAGCAGCTTCCAAGCGGGACAACTTGAAAAACTGTTTTTT
CDR3aa: CASSFQAGQLEKLFF
j_gene: TRBJ1-4
d_gene: .
v_gene: TRBV11-2
abundance: .

CDR3nt: TGTGCCAGCAGTTACTCAGGGGATTACACTGGAAACACCATATATTTT
CDR3aa: CASSYSGDYTGNTIYF
j_gene: TRBJ1-3
d_gene: .
v_gene: TRBV6-5
abundance: .

CDR3nt: TGTGCCAGCAGCATCAGGACTAGCGGAACCTACGAGCAGTACTTC
CDR3aa: CASSIRTSGTYEQYF
j_gene: TRBJ2-7
d_gene: TRBD2
v_gene: TRBV6-5
abundance: .

CDR3nt: TGTGCCAGCAGGCTGGGACTAGCGGATGTCTACGAGCAGTACTTC
CDR3aa: CASRLGLADVYEQYF
j_gene: TRBJ2-7
d_gene: TRBD2
v_gene: TRBV5-4
abundance: .

CDR3nt: TGTGCCAGCAGTCAAGGGAGCACCATATATTTT
CDR3aa: CASSQGSTIYF
j_gene: TRBJ1-3
d_gene: .
v_gene: TRBV9
abundance: .

CDR3nt: TGCGCCAGCAGCCCGGGACTAGCGCGGAACAATGAGCAGTTCTTC
CDR3aa: CASSPGLARNNEQFF
j_gene: TRBJ2-1
d_gene: TRBD2
v_gene: TRBV5-1
abundance: .

CDR3nt: TGTGCCAGCAGCTTAATCTCCGGGACAGGCCAAGAGACCCAGTACTTC
CDR3aa: CASSLISGTGQETQYF
j_gene: TRBJ2-5
d_gene: TRBD1
v_gene: TRBV7-2
abundance: .

CDR3nt: TGTGCCAGCGCAGGGATCTCAGGGGCCCAAGAGACCCAGTACTTC
CDR3aa: CASAGISGAQETQYF
j_gene: TRBJ2-5
d_gene: .
v_gene: TRBV2
abundance: few

CDR3nt: TGTGCCAGCAGCTCGGACAGGGCCGACCCACCCCTCCACTTT
CDR3aa: CASSSDRADPPLHF
j_gene: TRBJ1-6
d_gene: TRBD1
v_gene: TRBV11-2
abundance: .

CDR3nt: TGTGCCAACAGTTTGCGGGTTATGAACACTGAAGCTTTCTTT
CDR3aa: CANSLRVMNTEAFF
j_gene: TRBJ1-1
d_gene: .
v_gene: TRBV28
abundance: .

CDR3nt: TGTGCCAGCAGCCCGAGCAGGGATCAGCCCCAGCATTTT
CDR3aa: CASSPSRDQPQHF
j_gene: TRBJ1-5
d_gene: .
v_gene: TRBV27
abundance: .

CDR3nt: TGTGCCAGCAGCTTGGCAGGACTAGCGAGGGAGCAGTACTTC
CDR3aa: CASSLAGLAREQYF
j_gene: TRBJ2-7
d_gene: TRBD2
v_gene: TRBV5-4
abundance: .

CDR3nt: TGTGCCAGTAGTGTAGCAGGGAACACTGAAGCTTTCTTT
CDR3aa: CASSVAGNTEAFF
j_gene: TRBJ1-1
d_gene: .
v_gene: TRBV19
abundance: .

CDR3nt: TGTGCCAGCAGCCCGGGACTAGCGGGGGGACGAGCCAAAAACATTCAGTACTTC
CDR3aa: CASSPGLAGGRAKNIQYF
j_gene: TRBJ2-4
d_gene: TRBD2
v_gene: TRBV11-3
abundance: .

CDR3nt: TGTGCCAGCAGCTTAGGCAGGCGGGAAAGCACAGATACGCAGTATTTT
CDR3aa: CASSLGRRESTDTQYF
j_gene: TRBJ2-3
d_gene: .
v_gene: TRBV11-3
abundance: .

CDR3nt: TGTGCCAGCTCACACGGACAGGAAAATCAGCCCCAGCATTTT
CDR3aa: CASSHGQENQPQHF
j_gene: TRBJ1-5
d_gene: TRBD1
v_gene: TRBV18
abundance: .

CDR3nt: TGTGCCAGCAGCTTGGGGCAGGGGGCCTCCTACGAGCAGTACTTC
CDR3aa: CASSLGQGASYEQYF
j_gene: TRBJ2-7
d_gene: TRBD1
v_gene: TRBV11-2
abundance: .

CDR3nt: TGTGCCAGCAGCTTAGATCCCTACGAGCAGTACTTC
CDR3aa: CASSLDPYEQYF
j_gene: TRBJ2-7
d_gene: .
v_gene: TRBV7-9
abundance: .

CDR3nt: TGTGCCAGCAGCCCGCGGAAAAGTCTGAGATTCAATCAGCCCCAGCATTTT
CDR3aa: CASSPRKSLRFNQPQHF
j_gene: TRBJ1-5
d_gene: .
v_gene: TRBV7-2
abundance: .

CDR3nt: TGTGCCAGCGTCCGGACAGTCTCGAACGAAAAACTGTTTTTT
CDR3aa: CASVRTVSNEKLFF
j_gene: TRBJ1-4
d_gene: .
v_gene: TRBV2
abundance: .

CDR3nt: TGTGCCAGCTCACCCGACAGGGCTAACTATGGCTACACCTTC
CDR3aa: CASSPDRANYGYTF
j_gene: TRBJ1-2
d_gene: TRBD1
v_gene: TRBV18
abundance: .

CDR3nt: TGTGCCAGCAGTTTGTTCGGGACACAAGGGCGGTATGAGCAGTTCTTC
CDR3aa: CASSLFGTQGRYEQFF
j_gene: TRBJ2-1
d_gene: .
v_gene: TRBV28
abundance: .

CDR3nt: TGTGCCAGCAGCGTAGGTGGTAGCGGGAGCACAGATACGCAGTATTTT
CDR3aa: CASSVGGSGSTDTQYF
j_gene: TRBJ2-3
d_gene: TRBD2
v_gene: TRBV9
abundance: once

CDR3nt: TGTGCCAGCAGCTCAGCACCCCGGACAGTACAGTACTTC
CDR3aa: CASSSAPRTVQYF
j_gene: TRBJ2-4
d_gene: .
v_gene: TRBV11-2
abundance: many

CDR3nt: TGCGCCAGCAGCGCCGAGCCTTTGCGGGGTCAGCCCCAGCATTTT
CDR3aa: CASSAEPLRGQPQHF
j_gene: TRBJ1-5
d_gene: .
v_gene: TRBV5-1
abundance: .